This T cell receptor (beta chain) emerged from a study of T cells in Graves' hyperthyroidism and ophthalmopathy. Across the study: Blood from the periphery was taken at initial diagnosis, before any treatment. Study-level results: Most thyroid clonotypes expanded above 0.001 appeared in blood too.

There were TCR beta CDR3 regions amplified from RNA transcripts. Initially, a first-round RT-PCR of the TCR CDR3 employed the HTBI primer set. TCRdb fed the multiplex PCR reads into MiXCR, producing one record per CDR3 protein. The sample shows 160,000 or so distinct CDR3 sequences, about 9% of them seen only once. Subjects aged 18 to 65 presented with newly diagnosed hyperthyroidism of less than 2 months' duration. There are 14 residues in the CDR3. Deletions cut 6 bases from V and 4 bases from J, with 18 bases between. CDR1 is DFQATT and CDR2 is SNEGSKA in the germline V gene (reference sequence). This clonotype was detected many times. Antigen specificity is unknown.

The sequence derives from a woman younger than 35 with Graves' hyperthyroidism that later progressed to Graves' ophthalmopathy. Sequencing was carried out using blood. The chain combines TRBV20-1 with TRBJ2-5; the D gene is possibly TRBD2 (6 bases). The DNA for the CDR3 is TGCAGTGCCAACGATGGGACTGGGGTAGAGACCCAGTACTTC. It encodes CSANDGTGVETQYF.